These T cell receptor beta chains were read from a single sample in a study of CD8 T cells in ankylosing spondylitis. Via MiXCR, TCRdb re-called the 5' RACE reads, giving one row per CDR3 protein. Of 200,000 to 250,000 distinct CDR3 sequences detected, about 10% appear once; the ten largest clones hold less than 7%. Sequenced: blood, either unsorted or a sorted T cell fraction (not recorded which). The receptors were gathered from a male donor with ankylosing spondylitis or in good health (not recorded which). The CDR3 runs from the conserved cysteine through the conserved F or W.

J,V,CDR3
TRBJ2-5,TRBV15,CATSRDRGAEETQYF
TRBJ1-1,TRBV20-1,CSVTPPGLGGSTEAFF
TRBJ2-1,TRBV5-6,CASSLMTSGSYNEQFF
TRBJ2-7,TRBV12-3/TRBV12-4,CASSLGQGKYF
TRBJ2-7,TRBV4-1,CASSQDRAGYEQYF
TRBJ2-7,TRBV15,CATSRYGATVHEQYF
TRBJ1-5,TRBV29-1,CSGGDTGQPQHF
TRBJ2-5,TRBV5-5,CASSFVGQETQYF
TRBJ1-2,TRBV9,CASSVHSFQGINGYTF
TRBJ1-4,TRBV3-1,CASSQGSGGEEKLFF
TRBJ1-3,TRBV3-1,CASSQRPLRSGNTIYF
TRBJ1-1,TRBV6-5,CASSRRGGTEAFF
TRBJ2-1,TRBV20-1,CSTQIAGTYNEQFF
TRBJ2-3,TRBV20-1,CSASHRDKSTDTQYF
TRBJ2-7,TRBV15,CATSREGAGGSYEQYF
TRBJ1-1,TRBV20-1,CSAIEDRDTEAFF
TRBJ1-4,TRBV12-3/TRBV12-4,CASSPGQGAANEKLFF
TRBJ2-1,TRBV15,CATSFEGFPGTYNEQFF
TRBJ1-1,TRBV12-3/TRBV12-4,CASSWWEGNTEAFF
TRBJ2-7,TRBV5-1,CASADGTSAYEQYF
TRBJ1-1,TRBV5-5,CASSPQGGPGTEAFF
TRBJ2-1,TRBV20-1,CSASPSSEGPPSYNEQFF
TRBJ2-4,TRBV20-1,CSASTTQGSKNIQYF
TRBJ2-5,TRBV6-5,CASSGRGETQYF
TRBJ2-1,TRBV11-2,CASSSHRGQAGNEQFF
TRBJ1-6,TRBV7-9,CASSLAAGHPGLHF
TRBJ2-2,TRBV20-1,CSARVTRETGELFF
TRBJ2-3,TRBV5-1,CASSLDRGTDTQYF
TRBJ2-3,TRBV6-1,CASSPGPFPPDTQYF
TRBJ2-7,TRBV20-1,CSAVDALSLRAEQYF
TRBJ2-2,TRBV12-3/TRBV12-4,CASSLFRYGELFF
TRBJ1-1,TRBV19,CASSGGATEAFF
TRBJ2-2,TRBV20-1,CSPPPGELFF
TRBJ2-7,TRBV29-1,CSVVGGSSYEQYF
TRBJ1-2,TRBV6-1,CASSEGSGADGYTF
TRBJ2-7,TRBV9,CASSATDSYEQYF
TRBJ1-2,TRBV12-3/TRBV12-4,CASRKTGTALNYGYTF
TRBJ2-7,TRBV11-2,CASSSLAGVGYEQYF
TRBJ2-2,TRBV5-1,CASSPPVTGIGGELFF
TRBJ1-4,TRBV11-2,CASSLGEGSNEKLFF
TRBJ2-2,TRBV9,CASTLSGGELFF
TRBJ2-3,TRBV7-9,CASMGTIPTDTQYF
TRBJ2-1,TRBV7-9,CASSFGTSGHNEQFF
TRBJ2-5,TRBV10-3,CAISGTGEGETQYF
TRBJ2-5,TRBV7-8,CASSSGRNQETQYF
TRBJ2-3,TRBV20-1,CSARPISLASTDTQYF
TRBJ1-1,TRBV20-1,CSANGPGNTEAFF
TRBJ2-7,TRBV7-8,CASSSWTSGTYEQYF
TRBJ2-2,TRBV5-1,CASSMRQGTGELFF
TRBJ1-2,TRBV6-2/TRBV6-3,CASSLWKAGYTF
TRBJ2-1,TRBV14,CASSPRGYNEQFF
TRBJ2-1,TRBV5-1,CASSLGGLRGNSYNEQFF